This T cell receptor beta chain was recovered during a study of T cells in tuberculosis. At the level of the study: CD1B tetramers identified T cells specific for mycobacterial lipid GMM. The study's findings and limits: Some low-affinity tetramer-binding T cells may be absent from this sample.

Germline CDR1 and CDR2: SEHNR and FQNEAQ (reference sequence). V was cut by 5 bases and J by 0 bases, with 8 bases left in between. This CDR3 spans 14 amino acids. Thawed, overnight-rested PBMC were stained with GMM-loaded CD1B tetramer, viability dye and anti-CD3, then sorted. The lipid loaded on the CD1B tetramers was C32 glucose monomycolate from Rhodococcus equi. The repertoire was sequenced with immunoSEQ multiplex PCR; TCRdb's copy has only in-frame clones and lacks some. The sample holds about 59,000 clones, around 86% seen once. The receptor comes from an adult woman with latent tuberculosis. The chain links TRBV7-9 to TRBJ1-5; D gene uncertain. The sample was CD1b-GMM tetramer-negative cells sorted from PBMCs. The CDR3 DNA sequence: TGTGCCAGCAGCCCCGGGAATAGCAATCAGCCCCAGCATTTT. Translated: CASSPGNSNQPQHF.